This paragraph reports one T cell receptor (beta chain). This clonotype was counted between two and nine times. Its antigen remains unidentified. Base quality data are lacking; no much larger clone is found one base away. This entry comes from a study of blood T cells in healthy people across ages (dated by TCRdb to 2013 to 2016). A note on the overall study: In model experiments, roughly one uniquely barcoded TCR beta cDNA molecule per two T cells was captured by template switching. To track age-related changes in TCR beta repertoire diversity, the study relied on deep sequencing normalized with unique cDNA molecular identifiers. The donors were divided into four age groups: young (average around 15 years), middle-aged (about 41), aged (approximately 59) and long-lived (roughly 82). To avoid experimental bias, donors of different ages were distributed randomly across sequencing lanes. The study analyzed two additional independent replicas of 1 million unique cDNA reads from the same blood draw for two donors, one aged 18 to 30 and one aged 80 or older.

General study outcomes and caveats: Donor CMV infection status was unknown, potentially confounding age-related changes in expanded clonotypes. Estimates of total diversity based on one million sequenced T cells were regarded as lower bounds and as underestimates. Observed TCR beta diversity per million T cells fell roughly linearly with age, and a significant reduction was already apparent by age around 40. Compared with the aged group, the long-lived group had more naive CD4+ T cells, fewer expanded clones and increased TCR diversity, a pattern suggesting age selection. Conclusive comparison of naive and antigen-experienced compartments was prevented by the profiling of bulk unsorted PBMCs. Observed TCR beta diversity correlated strongly with the percentage of naive T cells measured by flow cytometry.

The 39 donors, aged about 6 to 95 years, were systemically healthy Caucasian individuals from Russia. Ten milliliters of peripheral blood were collected from each donor into EDTA-treated Vacutainer tubes. Ficoll-Paque density-gradient centrifugation was used to isolate PBMCs, with at least 6.5 million obtained per sample. Total RNA, at least 6 micrograms per sample, was extracted from PBMCs with Trizol reagent. For every donor, an aliquot of PBMCs went through flow cytometry to measure the percentages of naive CD45RAhigh/CD27high T cells. The method was 5' RACE. TCRdb shows the sequencer as Illumina HiSeq 2500. A second PCR of 7 to 11 cycles was performed with a sample-barcoded 5' primer and a J-beta primer mix. A template-switch 5' adaptor carrying 12 random nucleotides introduced a unique molecular identifier onto each TCR beta cDNA molecule. Each sample yielded at least 3 million CDR3-containing paired-end reads. First-strand cDNA was synthesized from all RNA with the Mint cDNA synthesis kit, primed by a TRBC-specific oligonucleotide. All cDNA was treated with uracil-DNA glycosylase and then went through a first 18-cycle PCR with the universal primers M1SS and BC2_uni_R. Processing in the source paper ran as follows. Normalization of each sample was performed by random selection of 1 million high-quality reads, each carrying a distinct molecular identifier. Reads sharing molecular identifiers were discarded rather than binned into consensus sequences. MiTCR, with a Q25 quality threshold and the strictest error-elimination algorithm, was used for CDR3 identification, clonotype clustering and error correction. A nonparametric unseen species model using Euler transformation provided a lower-bound estimate of total TCR beta diversity. TCRdb redid the processing of the public reads, applying fastp at Q25 and MiXCR, and retained in-frame beta chains. Records with the same CDR3 protein are collapsed into one entry carrying the most frequent genes and DNA. Here the V and J calls rest on TCRdb's processing, not on the authors' analysis. The sample contains about 580,000 distinct CDR3 sequences, 47% of them found a single time. The ten top clones hold 20% to 25% of the sample.

The CDR3 sequence holds 14 residues, the cysteine and phenylalanine included. Here the CDR3 DNA is all that survives: 42 bases in frame from base 1. The junction carries 7 bases between V and J, which are trimmed by 0 bases and 3 bases respectively. CDR1 and CDR2, per the germline V gene, are SGDLS and YYNGEE. This receptor was identified in a man older than 75 in good health. The sequenced material came from blood. The chain couples TRBV9 to TRBJ1-5, and perhaps TRBD1 as D gene, on 5 matching bases. The CDR3 corresponds to CASSVGQSNQPQHF. The nucleotides read TGTGCCAGCAGCGTAGGACAGTCCAATCAGCCCCAGCATTTT.